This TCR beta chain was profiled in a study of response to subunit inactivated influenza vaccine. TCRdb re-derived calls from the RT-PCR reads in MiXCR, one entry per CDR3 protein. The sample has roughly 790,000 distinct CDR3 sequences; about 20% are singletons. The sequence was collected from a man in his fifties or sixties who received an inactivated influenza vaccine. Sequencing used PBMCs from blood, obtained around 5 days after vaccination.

CDR3 sequence (DNA): TGCAGTGCTAAACTAGGGCCTCAGTTCTTC. Translated: CSAKLGPQFF. The rearrangement links TRBV20-1 to TRBJ2-1; tentative D call: TRBD2 (5 bases). Trimming took 4 bases from V and 13 from J, leaving 11 bases between them. In germline, CDR1 is DFQATT, CDR2 SNEGSKA (reference sequence). The CDR3 length is 10 residues.